This TCR beta chain was observed in a study of T cell changes during pregnancy in multiple sclerosis. Trimming cost V 8 bases and J 7 bases, with 8 bases left between them. The CDR3 length is 10 residues. Looked up from germline, CDR1 is SNHLY and CDR2 is FYNNEI. This table comes from immunoSEQ multiplex PCR, and its TCRdb copy is limited to in-frame clones, with some not included. The data show roughly 38,000 clones, approximately 92% seen once. The genes are TRBV2 and TRBJ2-5; no definite D call. The sample consisted of CD8+ T cells from peripheral blood mononuclear cells, taken before pregnancy. This clonotype was obtained from a female donor with multiple sclerosis, enrolled in a pregnancy study. The DNA of the CDR3 is TGTGCCAGCCGTCTCGGGACCCAGTACTTC. Residues: CASRLGTQYF. The complete variable domain, with remaining parts taken from reference TRBV2 and TRBJ2-5, reads EPEVTQTPSHQVTQMGQEVILRCVPISNHLYFYWYRQILGQKVEFLVSFYNNEISEKSEIFDDQFSVERPDGSNFTLKIRSTKLEDSAMYFCASRLGTQYFGPGTRLLVL.